These T cell receptor beta chains were read from a single sample in a study of regulatory dendritic cells for organ transplantation. The assay was immunoSEQ multiplex PCR, and TCRdb's table has in-frame clones only and misses some. The profile shows tens of thousands of clones, around nine tenths of them singletons. The sequencing input was naive CD8+ T cells from blood. The receptors were gathered from a human donor in good health. CDR3s include the opening cysteine and the closing phenylalanine or tryptophan. D genes are given only for firm matches. The size of a clone is reported for some rows only, either as once, few or many, or as a class for expanded clones.

V gene: TRBV11-1; clone size: NA; J gene: TRBJ2-3; D gene: TRBD2; CDR3 DNA: TGTGCCAGCAGCCGGGGGGGATCGGGGGACGGCACAGATACGCAGTATTTT; CDR3 protein: CASSRGGSGDGTDTQYF
V gene: TRBV27; clone size: NA; J gene: TRBJ2-7; D gene: TRBD1; CDR3 DNA: TGTGCCAGCAGTTGGGGCCCAGGGGGCTACGAGCAGTACTTC; CDR3 protein: CASSWGPGGYEQYF
V gene: TRBV7-2; clone size: once; J gene: TRBJ2-3; D gene: NA; CDR3 DNA: TGTGCCAGCAGCCGAGAACCGAGCGGACTCACAGATACGCAGTATTTT; CDR3 protein: CASSREPSGLTDTQYF
V gene: TRBV5-1; clone size: NA; J gene: TRBJ2-7; D gene: NA; CDR3 DNA: TGCGCCAGCAGCTGGCTCGGACGGGACGGCTCCTACGAGCAGTACTTC; CDR3 protein: CASSWLGRDGSYEQYF
V gene: TRBV7-9; clone size: NA; J gene: TRBJ1-1; D gene: TRBD1; CDR3 DNA: TGTGCCAGCAGCCCAGTTCACAGGGGCGCCACCGGGAACACTGAAGCTTTCTTT; CDR3 protein: CASSPVHRGATGNTEAFF
V gene: TRBV20-1; clone size: NA; J gene: TRBJ2-4; D gene: NA; CDR3 DNA: TGCAGTGCTAGAGATAACATTCAGTACTTC; CDR3 protein: CSARDNIQYF
V gene: TRBV4-1; clone size: NA; J gene: TRBJ2-5; D gene: TRBD1; CDR3 DNA: TGCGCCAGCAGCCAGGGGACAGGGGTCGGGGAGACCCAGTACTTC; CDR3 protein: CASSQGTGVGETQYF
V gene: TRBV30; clone size: NA; J gene: TRBJ2-3; D gene: NA; CDR3 DNA: TGTGCCTGGAGTACTGGATTTAGCACAGATACGCAGTATTTT; CDR3 protein: CAWSTGFSTDTQYF
V gene: TRBV5-6; clone size: once; J gene: TRBJ1-4; D gene: NA; CDR3 DNA: TGTGCCAGGAGGGTAACTAATGAAAAACTGTTTTTT; CDR3 protein: CARRVTNEKLFF
V gene: TRBV28; clone size: NA; J gene: TRBJ2-3; D gene: NA; CDR3 DNA: TGTGCCATATCGGGAGTCCCAGATACGCAGTATTTT; CDR3 protein: CAISGVPDTQYF
V gene: TRBV15; clone size: NA; J gene: TRBJ1-5; D gene: NA; CDR3 DNA: TGTGCCACCAGCAGATTTTCTGCGGGGGGCCAGCCCCAGCATTTT; CDR3 protein: CATSRFSAGGQPQHF
V gene: TRBV12-5; clone size: NA; J gene: TRBJ1-1; D gene: TRBD1; CDR3 DNA: TGTGCTAGTGGCCCGACAGGGGGCTGGGCTGAAGCTTTCTTT; CDR3 protein: CASGPTGGWAEAFF
V gene: TRBV4-1; clone size: once; J gene: TRBJ2-2; D gene: NA; CDR3 DNA: TGCGCCAGCAGCCAAGTAGTCCAGCGGGTAACCGGGGAGCTGTTTTTT; CDR3 protein: CASSQVVQRVTGELFF
V gene: TRBV19; clone size: NA; J gene: TRBJ1-1; D gene: NA; CDR3 DNA: TGTGCCAGCAAGCCTAGAGTTCAACGGCCGAACACTGAAGCTTTCTTT; CDR3 protein: CASKPRVQRPNTEAFF
V gene: TRBV10-3; clone size: NA; J gene: TRBJ2-1; D gene: NA; CDR3 DNA: TGTGCCACCATGGCGGGACAGAGCTCCTACAATGAGCAGTTCTTC; CDR3 protein: CATMAGQSSYNEQFF
V gene: TRBV19; clone size: NA; J gene: TRBJ2-7; D gene: TRBD1; CDR3 DNA: TGTGCCAGTAGTATGGGGACAGGTTCCTACGAGCAGTACTTC; CDR3 protein: CASSMGTGSYEQYF
V gene: TRBV6-5; clone size: NA; J gene: TRBJ2-3; D gene: NA; CDR3 DNA: TGTGCCAGCAGTTACTCGAGCACAGATACGCAGTATTTT; CDR3 protein: CASSYSSTDTQYF
V gene: TRBV2; clone size: few; J gene: TRBJ1-2; D gene: NA; CDR3 DNA: TGTGCCAGCAGTGGGACAGCCTATGGCTACACCTTC; CDR3 protein: CASSGTAYGYTF
V gene: TRBV9; clone size: NA; J gene: TRBJ1-1; D gene: NA; CDR3 DNA: TGTGCCAGCAAGCCATACGACGGATACACTGAAGCTTTCTTT; CDR3 protein: CASKPYDGYTEAFF
V gene: TRBV4-1; clone size: NA; J gene: TRBJ2-7; D gene: NA; CDR3 DNA: TGCGCCAGCAGCCAAGGCAGTATCCCCGGGGCGTACGAGCAGTACTTC; CDR3 protein: CASSQGSIPGAYEQYF
V gene: TRBV6-5; clone size: few; J gene: TRBJ1-1; D gene: NA; CDR3 DNA: TGTGCCAGCACGTCGGGCAGGGACACTGAAGCTTTCTTT; CDR3 protein: CASTSGRDTEAFF
V gene: TRBV27; clone size: once; J gene: TRBJ2-1; D gene: NA; CDR3 DNA: TGTGCCAGCAGTTCAAGGGGCTGGACCGACAATGAGCAGTTCTTC; CDR3 protein: CASSSRGWTDNEQFF
V gene: TRBV6-5; clone size: NA; J gene: TRBJ2-7; D gene: TRBD2; CDR3 DNA: TGTGCCAGCAGCGCCGGGACTAGCGGGTACGAGCAGTACTTC; CDR3 protein: CASSAGTSGYEQYF
V gene: TRBV9; clone size: NA; J gene: TRBJ2-2; D gene: NA; CDR3 DNA: TGTGCCAGCAGCCCAGGTCCGCCCAACACCGGGGAGCTGTTTTTT; CDR3 protein: CASSPGPPNTGELFF
V gene: TRBV4-1; clone size: NA; J gene: TRBJ2-3; D gene: NA; CDR3 DNA: TGCGCCAGCAGCAACCGGGGCACAGATACGCAGTATTTT; CDR3 protein: CASSNRGTDTQYF